This T cell receptor beta chain was recorded in a study of blood T cell repertoires in COVID-19. The germline gives CDR1 SGHTA, CDR2 FQGNSA. This CDR3 is built from 16 residues. V dropped 3 bases and J dropped 1; count of bases not matched to a gene: 2. The table came from immunoSEQ multiplex PCR; TCRdb's copy has only in-frame clones and leaves some out. The sample lists about 210,000 clones; 85% were seen once. The TCR was taken from a man aged 45-60 years with COVID-19, enrolled during active disease. Sequencing was done on a sample of peripheral blood. V and J are TRBV7-2 and TRBJ2-2; the match to TRBD2 covers 10 bases. This CDR3 reads CASSFLAGGNTGELFF. The CDR3 bases are TGTGCCAGCAGCTTTTTAGCGGGGGGGAACACCGGGGAGCTGTTTTTT.